Below are 6 T cell receptor beta chains sequenced from a single sample in a study of T cells expressing NK-cell markers. TCRdb reprocessed the 5' RACE reads, with one entry per CDR3 protein and no DNA. This sample contains some 460,000 distinct CDR3 sequences. Sequenced sample: blood T cells: a sorted CD56 or NKG2C T cell subset, CD4+ or CD8+ T cells, or bulk PBMC T cells (not recorded which). The receptors come from a woman aged 45-60 years in good health.

The CDR3 reads CASSLVSGTKTNQPQHF. The chain links TRBV7-2 to TRBJ1-5; TCRdb's D call, TRBD1, is unchecked because there is no DNA. Per the germline V gene, CDR1 is SGHTA and CDR2 is FQGNSA. The CDR3 length is 17 residues.

This sequence joins TRBV7-2 and TRBJ2-5; the D call of TRBD1 rests on TCRdb alone, since no DNA is present to check it. Germline V lookup: CDR1 SGHTA, CDR2 FQGNSA. The CDR3 covers 12 residues. The CDR3 loop is CASSLPWKTQYF.

The V and J genes are TRBV3-1 and TRBJ1-1; the TCRdb D gene call, TRBD1, has no DNA to confirm it. The CDR3 has 15 amino acids. From germline, CDR1 is LGHDT and CDR2 YNNKEL (reference sequence). CDR3 loop: CASSEGALRNTEAFF. The whole variable domain, remainder taken from reference TRBV3-1 and TRBJ1-1, is DTAVSQTPKYLVTQMGNDKSIKCEQNLGHDTMYWYKQDSKKFLKIMFSYNNKELIINETVPNRFSPKSPDKAHLNLHINSLELGDSAVYFCASSEGALRNTEAFFGQGTRLTVV.

This chain connects TRBV11-2 to TRBJ1-3; TCRdb calls TRBD1, which cannot be checked without DNA. The CDR3 length is 15 residues. Germline CDR1 and CDR2: SGHAT and FQNNGV. The CDR3 sequence: CASSWTGGRGNTIYF.

The chain recombines TRBV20-1 with TRBJ2-3. The CDR3 loop spans 12 amino acids. CDR1 is DFQATT and CDR2 is SNEGSKA in the germline V gene (reference sequence). This chain's CDR3 is CSARFSADTQYF.

The V gene is TRBV20-1, the J gene TRBJ2-4; there is no DNA to check the TCRdb D call of TRBD1. Germline V gene sequence: CDR1 DFQATT, CDR2 SNEGSKA (reference sequence). The CDR3 spans 13 residues. CDR3 loop: CSATGVAGYIQYF.